Below are 30 T cell receptor beta chains sequenced from a single sample in a study of T cell repertoires in cytomegalovirus infection. Antigen specificity for these receptors is unknown. A single record per CDR3 protein comes from TCRdb applying MiXCR to the reads. The sample consists of around 25,000 distinct CDR3 sequences, 20% to 25% of them appearing once. Sample: CD8+ T cells from cultured PBMCs, taken from culture after CMV antigen stimulation. These receptors all stem from a human donor in good health (CMV status not recorded). Some clones in this sample may be carry-over from other donors' samples.

This clonotype turned up a few times. The chain links TRBV2 to TRBJ2-5, with 7 nucleotides matching TRBD1. The CDR3 is 15 residues long. Looked up from germline, CDR1 is SNHLY and CDR2 is FYNNEI. The V segment lost 4 bases and the J segment 5 bases; nucleotides outside the gene matches: 10. CDR3 amino acids: CASSALNRGGETQYF. In nucleotides, the CDR3 is TGTGCCAGCAGTGCCCTAAACAGGGGCGGGGAGACCCAGTACTTC. Supplemented by reference TRBV2 and TRBJ2-5, the full variable domain reads EPEVTQTPSHQVTQMGQEVILRCVPISNHLYFYWYRQILGQKVEFLVSFYNNEISEKSEIFDDQFSVERPDGSNFTLKIRSTKLEDSAMYFCASSALNRGGETQYFGPGTRLLVL.

The rearrangement links TRBV6-1 to TRBJ2-2, with unresolved D. The CDR3 is 11 amino acids. V gave up 6 bases and J gave up 7 bases, with 6 bases separating them. In germline, CDR1 is MNHNS, CDR2 SASEGT. CDR3 DNA: TGTGCCAGCAGGAGAAACGGGGAGCTGTTTTTT. Its translation: CASRRNGELFF.

This chain connects TRBV27 to TRBJ2-1; 13 nucleotides line up with TRBD2. The germline V gene encodes CDR1 MNHEY and CDR2 SMNVEV (reference sequence). This CDR3 is built from 18 residues. The ends lost 2 bases at V and 8 bases at J; junction bases unmatched: 12. CDR3 coding DNA: TGTGCCAGCAGTTTAGGTAGACTAGCGGGGGGCTATTCCCATGAGCAGTTCTTC. It yields the protein CASSLGRLAGGYSHEQFF.

The chain combines TRBV4-2 with TRBJ2-5, with D possibly matching TRBD2 (5 bases). The germline V and J ends were trimmed by 1 base and 5 bases, with 8 bases remaining between them. Per germline, CDR1 LGHNA and CDR2 YNFKEQ. CDR3 length: 13 amino acids. The CDR3 nucleotides read TGTGCCAGCAGCCAAGGACTATTGGAGACCCAGTACTTC. It translates to CASSQGLLETQYF.

This clonotype was detected a few times. The chain uses TRBV28 and TRBJ2-2, with D perhaps matching TRBD2 (6 bases). Trimming took off 5 bases at V and 4 bases at J, with 14 bases between the two ends. Looked up from germline, CDR1 is MDHEN and CDR2 is SYDVKM. CDR3 length: 15 amino acids. The CDR3 loop is CASSQTSYATGELFF. CDR3 DNA: TGTGCCAGCAGTCAAACTAGCTACGCCACCGGGGAGCTGTTTTTT. Supplemented by reference TRBV28 and TRBJ2-2, the full variable domain reads DVKVTQSSRYLVKRTGEKVFLECVQDMDHENMFWYRQDPGLGLRLIYFSYDVKMKEKGDIPEGYSVSREKKERFSLILESASTNQTSMYLCASSQTSYATGELFFGEGSRLTVL.

This clonotype was seen a single time. V is TRBV27 and J is TRBJ1-1; perhaps TRBD1 as D (5 bases). The germline V and J ends were trimmed by 8 bases and 5 bases, with 21 bases remaining between them. The CDR3 extends over 15 amino acids. Germline assignment: CDR1 MNHEY and CDR2 SMNVEV (reference sequence). The CDR3 reads CASADAQGSVTEAFF. The DNA of the CDR3 is TGTGCCAGCGCTGACGCCCAGGGTTCAGTAACTGAAGCTTTCTTT.

V is TRBV5-6 and J is TRBJ1-3; D is ambiguous. The V end lost 2 bases, the J end lost 0 bases, and 12 bases lay between the germline ends. Germline V gene lookup returns CDR1 SGHDT and CDR2 YYEEEE. The CDR3 loop spans 16 amino acids. CDR3 loop: CASSFGGLSSGNTIYF. CDR3 nucleotides: TGTGCCAGCAGCTTCGGAGGGTTAAGCTCTGGAAACACCATATATTTT.

V gene TRBV20-1 combines with J gene TRBJ2-4; a possible D gene is TRBD2 (5 bases). This CDR3 has 15 amino acids. Trimming removed 0 bases from V and 6 bases from J, with 15 bases in between. Germline values: CDR1 DFQATT, CDR2 SNEGSKA (reference sequence). This CDR3 is CSARDLGADPNIQYF. The CDR3 coding sequence is TGCAGTGCTAGAGATCTAGGAGCGGATCCAAACATTCAGTACTTC.

This clonotype was found a few times. This rearrangement joins TRBV6-5 to TRBJ1-2; 8 nucleotides agree with TRBD1. Germline V gene data show CDR1 as MNHEY and CDR2 as SVGAGI. This CDR3 is built from 15 residues. Trimming took 5 bases from V and 3 from J; bases not matched to a gene: 8. The CDR3 loop is CASSLGGQEHYGYTF. In DNA, the CDR3 is TGTGCCAGCAGTCTGGGGGGACAGGAGCACTATGGCTACACCTTC.

The chain has TRBV20-1 and TRBJ2-1; 15 nucleotides agree with TRBD2. Germline V gene lookup returns CDR1 DFQATT and CDR2 SNEGSKA (reference sequence). The CDR3 length is 19 residues. V was clipped by 5 bases and J by 1 base; unmatched bases: 12. The CDR3 region has the DNA TGCAGTGCTGGAACGGGACTAGCGGGGGGTCACGAATCCTACAATGAGCAGTTCTTC. This gives the protein CSAGTGLAGGHESYNEQFF.

This clonotype was counted between two and nine times. Germline and junction disagree at one end, which may indicate a read error. The chain couples TRBV7-6 to TRBJ2-5, with 7 positions matching TRBD2. The CDR3 consists of 15 residues. CDR1 and CDR2 (germline): SGHVS, FNYEAQ. The CDR3 is CASSIGRTSQETQYF. For the CDR3, the DNA is TGTGCTAGCAGCATAGGGAGGACTAGCCAAGAGACCCAGTACTTC.

This clonotype was detected only a few times. The J gene is TRBJ2-1, the V gene TRBV11-2; D possibly uses TRBD1 or TRBD2 (5 bases each). The CDR3 extends over 16 amino acids. Per germline, CDR1 SGHAT and CDR2 FQNNGV. Trimming took 5 bases from V and 1 from J, leaving 15 bases between them. The CDR3 DNA reads TGTGCCAGCAGCCCCTCGAGGGGTGTTTCCTACAATGAGCAGTTCTTC. Encoded protein: CASSPSRGVSYNEQFF.

The rearrangement joins TRBV5-1 to TRBJ1-2; D uncertain. The germline CDR1 and CDR2 sequences are SGHRS and YFSETQ. The CDR3 loop spans 15 amino acids. The germline V and J ends were trimmed by 0 bases and 8 bases, with 17 bases remaining between them. The CDR3 DNA is TGCGCCAGCAGCTTGGAAGGAGGGTCGTCGTTAGGCTACACCTTC. Translating it yields CASSLEGGSSLGYTF.

This clonotype was found many times. J is TRBJ2-7 and V is TRBV29-1, with no clear D. The CDR3 totals 13 residues. Germline lookup yields CDR1 SQVTM and CDR2 ANQGSEA. The germline V and J ends were trimmed by 7 bases and 6 bases, with 19 bases remaining between them. The CDR3 nucleotides read TGCAGCGCCGTAGTCGGTCTCCAGCGCGAGCAGTACTTC. It codes for CSAVVGLQREQYF.

The chain couples TRBV12-3 or TRBV12-4 to TRBJ1-2; D may be TRBD1 (6 bases). The CDR3 covers 14 residues. Deletions cut 2 bases from V and 2 bases from J, with 9 bases between. The CDR3 nucleotides are TGTGCCAGCAGTTTACGGCAGGGGAACTATGGCTACACCTTC. Amino acid sequence: CASSLRQGNYGYTF.

DNA of the CDR3: TGTGCCAGCAGTGAAGAACCAGTTTATAATTCACCCCTCCACTTT. Translation gives CASSEEPVYNSPLHF. The chain carries TRBV6-1 and TRBJ1-6; unclear D gene. Per germline, CDR1 MNHNS and CDR2 SASEGT. The CDR3 totals 15 residues. V dropped 1 base and J dropped 4 bases, with 8 bases sitting between them.

This clonotype was recorded once. A read error is likely, as this CDR3 ends without the conserved phenylalanine or tryptophan. The V call is TRBV6-5, the J call TRBJ2-7; 11 bases agree with TRBD1. With 6 bases clipped from V and 2 bases from J, the junction kept 3 bases outside the gene matches. Germline values: CDR1 MNHEY, CDR2 SVGAGI. The CDR3 is made up of 14 amino acids. The CDR3 region has the DNA TGTGCCAGCAGGCCGGGACAGGGGGCCTACGAGCAGTACCTC. Protein: CASRPGQGAYEQYL.

This clonotype was recorded at least ten times. The chain carries TRBV27 and TRBJ1-1; 7 nucleotides align to TRBD1. V lost 3 bases and J lost 6; bases outside the gene matches: 4. Germline V gene data show CDR1 as MNHEY and CDR2 as SMNVEV (reference sequence). CDR3 size: 13 residues. CDR3 bases: TGTGCCAGCAGTTTTGGGCAGGGGGCTGAAGCTTTCTTT. Residues: CASSFGQGAEAFF.

The chain joins TRBV27 to TRBJ2-7, with 11 bases aligning to TRBD2. The CDR3 extends over 16 amino acids. Unmatched junction bases numbered 9, after V lost 5 bases and J lost 3 bases. Germline V gene sequence: CDR1 MNHEY, CDR2 SMNVEV (reference sequence). DNA of the CDR3: TGTGCCAGCAGTCCTACTAGCGGGGGATTCAACTACGAGCAGTACTTC. Its translation is CASSPTSGGFNYEQYF.

The chain uses TRBV5-1 and TRBJ2-1; possibly TRBD1 or TRBD2 for D (5 bases each). Germline CDR1 and CDR2: SGHRS and YFSETQ. V was pared by 1 base and J by 4 bases, with 12 bases between. This CDR3 is 15 amino acids long. This chain's CDR3 is CASSLSGPRYNEQFF. CDR3 sequence (DNA): TGCGCCAGCAGCTTGTCGGGACCACGATACAATGAGCAGTTCTTC. Drawing the rest from reference TRBV5-1 and TRBJ2-1, the complete variable domain is KAGVTQTPRYLIKTRGQQVTLSCSPISGHRSVSWYQQTPGQGLQFLFEYFSETQRNKGNFPGRFSGRQFSNSRSEMNVSTLELGDSALYLCASSLSGPRYNEQFFGPGTRLTVL.

The chain employs TRBV5-6 and TRBJ2-1, with 10 bases matching TRBD2. V was pared by 5 bases and J by 4 bases, with 6 bases of the junction left unmatched. The CDR3 runs to 15 residues. CDR1 and CDR2 (germline): SGHDT, YYEEEE. Written as DNA, the CDR3 is TGTGCCAGCAGACAGCGGGGGGGCGCATACAATGAGCAGTTCTTC. This codes for CASRQRGGAYNEQFF. Together with reference TRBV5-6 and TRBJ2-1, the CDR3 gives the full variable domain: DAGVTQSPTHLIKTRGQQVTLRCSPKSGHDTVSWYQQALGQGPQFIFQYYEEEERQRGNFPDRFSGHQFPNYSSELNVNALLLGDSALYLCASRQRGGAYNEQFFGPGTRLTVL.

In its sample, this clonotype was seen many times. The rearrangement uses TRBV7-9 and TRBJ1-2, with D unclear. V lost 1 base to trimming and J lost 7 bases, with 16 bases between them. This CDR3 comprises 15 residues. Germline V gene sequence: CDR1 SEHNR, CDR2 FQNEAQ (reference sequence). CDR3 sequence reads: CASSLVTVVARGYTF. The CDR3 DNA reads as TGTGCCAGCAGCTTAGTCACAGTAGTTGCTCGTGGCTACACCTTC.

This clonotype was detected many times. V is TRBV7-2 and J is TRBJ1-5, with a weak D call TRBD1 (6 bases). The CDR3 length is 14 residues. Germline values: CDR1 SGHTA, CDR2 FQGNSA. Trimming left V 5 bases short and J 9 bases short, with 17 bases between. The CDR3, as DNA: TGTGCCAGCAGCACCGGGGGGGACAATGGGCCCCAGCATTTT. Translation gives CASSTGGDNGPQHF.

V is TRBV6-5 and J is TRBJ2-1; D tentatively reads TRBD1 or TRBD2 (5 bases each). The V end was cut by 5 bases, the J end by 7 bases, with 12 bases between. The CDR3 sequence is 13 residues long. Germline loops: CDR1 MNHEY, CDR2 SVGAGI. CDR3 coding DNA: TGTGCCAGCAGTCCCTCCGAGGGGAATGAGCAGTTCTTC. Translation gives CASSPSEGNEQFF.

A few counts support this clonotype. This chain uses TRBV7-6 with TRBJ1-1, with 10 bases that match TRBD1. This CDR3 is 17 amino acids long. CDR1 is SGHVS, CDR2 FNYEAQ, per germline. J was trimmed by 5 bases and V by 4 bases; bases with no gene match: 13. In DNA, the CDR3 is TGTGCCAGCAGCTCCCGGGACAGGGGCCCCGGGGGGACTGAAGCTTTCTTT. Its translation: CASSSRDRGPGGTEAFF.

This clonotype has just a few counts. The J gene is TRBJ2-2, the V gene TRBV5-5; the D is unclear. The germline V and J ends were trimmed by 2 bases and 6 bases, with 11 bases remaining between them. The germline V gene encodes CDR1 SGHKS and CDR2 YYEKEE (reference sequence). The CDR3 loop spans 14 amino acids. CDR3 loop: CASSFSPKAGELFF. CDR3 coding DNA: TGTGCCAGCAGCTTTTCTCCTAAAGCCGGGGAGCTGTTTTTT.

On this clonotype itself: A read error may explain this, as a much larger clone is one base away. CDR3 region: CASSLLGASNQPLHF. The CDR3 DNA follows: TGTGCCAGCAGTTTATTGGGGGCAAGCAATCAGCCCCTGCATTTT. The V and J genes are TRBV28 and TRBJ1-5, with D possibly being TRBD1 (6 bases). The CDR3 has 15 residues. Per the germline V gene, CDR1 is MDHEN and CDR2 is SYDVKM.

This clonotype was picked up many times. The chain couples TRBV7-3 to TRBJ2-3; 8 bases fit TRBD2. Germline CDR1 is SGHTA and CDR2 is FQGTGA. This CDR3 contains 16 residues. V shed 4 bases and J 4 bases; nucleotides not matched to a gene: 10. CDR3 DNA sequence: TGTGCCAGCAGCTCGCTCGGGGGGGCCTCCTCAGATACGCAGTATTTT. This sequence encodes CASSSLGGASSDTQYF.

In this sample, this clonotype turned up many times. This chain joins TRBV5-1 and TRBJ1-1; D gene ambiguous. Trimming took 0 bases from V and 0 from J, leaving 12 bases between them. The CDR3 covers 16 residues. Germline values: CDR1 SGHRS, CDR2 YFSETQ. CDR3 residues: CASSLEVRQLNTEAFF. CDR3 DNA: TGCGCCAGCAGCTTGGAAGTGAGGCAGTTGAACACTGAAGCTTTCTTT.

This rearrangement joins TRBV7-2 to TRBJ1-2, with D uncertain. This CDR3 has 13 residues. The germline V and J ends were trimmed by 3 bases and 4 bases, with 9 bases remaining between them. The germline V gene has CDR1 SGHTA and CDR2 FQGNSA. The CDR3 loop reads CASSFGVVYGYTF. The CDR3 region has the DNA TGTGCCAGCAGCTTTGGCGTCGTCTATGGCTACACCTTC. Drawing the rest from reference TRBV7-2 and TRBJ1-2, the complete variable domain is GAGVSQSPSNKVTEKGKDVELRCDPISGHTALYWYRQSLGQGLEFLIYFQGNSAPDKSGLPSDRFSAERTGGSVSTLTIQRTQQEDSAVYLCASSFGVVYGYTFGSGTRLTVV.